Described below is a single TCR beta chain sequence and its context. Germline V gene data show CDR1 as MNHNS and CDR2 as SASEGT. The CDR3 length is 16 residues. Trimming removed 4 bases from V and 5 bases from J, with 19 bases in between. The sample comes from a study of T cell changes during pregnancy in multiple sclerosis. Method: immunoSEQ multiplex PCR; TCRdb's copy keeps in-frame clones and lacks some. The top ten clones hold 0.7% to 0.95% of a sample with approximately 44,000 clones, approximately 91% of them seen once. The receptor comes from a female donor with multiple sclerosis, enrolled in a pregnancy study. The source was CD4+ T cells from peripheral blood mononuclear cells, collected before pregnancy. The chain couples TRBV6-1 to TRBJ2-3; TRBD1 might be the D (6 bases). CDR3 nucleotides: TGTGCCAGCAGTGTCCCTCGGACAGCCTTTCAAGATACGCAGTATTTT. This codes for CASSVPRTAFQDTQYF.